This T cell receptor beta chain stems from a study of cytomegalovirus exposure and HLA in healthy donors. Whole-study results and caveats: Reportedly, a later analysis found an Asian-associated ancestry cluster had fewer N-insertions than the roughly 700-donor mean. Associated with HLA alleles at 0.05 false discovery rate in a later analysis were 16,951 TCR beta sequences. The authors later linked a missense DCLRE1C variant to TCR beta V- and J-gene trimming. In an earlier analysis, about 87% or about 30%: the productive usage of most TCR beta V segments.

13 Jbeta primers and 60 Vbeta primers were used for the PCR. Generated by immunoSEQ multiplex PCR, the TCRdb table keeps only in-frame clones and is missing some. The data show tens of thousands of clones, roughly 80% seen once. Remarks on this clone: No antigen is known for it.

The CDR3 length is 15 residues. Germline V lookup: CDR1 LGHNA, CDR2 YNFKEQ. Trimming stripped 4 bases from V and 7 bases from J, with 17 bases between. The rearrangement joins TRBV4-2 to TRBJ2-1; D perhaps matches TRBD2 (5 bases). The sequenced sample consisted of PBMCs. The sequence was collected from a middle-aged woman in good health and CMV-seropositive. CDR3 nucleotides: TGTGCCAGCAGCCCCATGGGGAGACCGGGAAATGAGCAGTTCTTC. This encodes CASSPMGRPGNEQFF.